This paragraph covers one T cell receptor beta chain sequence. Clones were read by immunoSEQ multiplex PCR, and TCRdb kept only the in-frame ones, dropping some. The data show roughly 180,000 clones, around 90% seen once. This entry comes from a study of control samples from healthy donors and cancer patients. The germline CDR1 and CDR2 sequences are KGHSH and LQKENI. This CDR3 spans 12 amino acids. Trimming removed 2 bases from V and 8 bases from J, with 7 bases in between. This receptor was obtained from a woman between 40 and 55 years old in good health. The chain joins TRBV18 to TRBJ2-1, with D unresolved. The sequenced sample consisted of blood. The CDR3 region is CASSPSGYEQFF. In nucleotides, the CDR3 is TGTGCCAGCTCACCATCGGGCTATGAGCAGTTCTTC.